This TCR beta chain stems from a study of siplizumab effects on memory and regulatory T cells (dated by TCRdb to between 2018 and 2021). Context from the whole study: The effect of the anti-CD2 antibody siplizumab on alloreactive T-cell subsets was examined in allogeneic mixed lymphocyte reactions constructed from human PBMCs.

The investigation overall reported the following: Of the alloreactive CD4+ clones that could be mapped, the Treg-derived share averaged about 63% with siplizumab compared with under 35% in control reactions. Unstimulated naive T cells appeared more diverse than memory T cells, and naive cells seemed to contribute substantially to the alloresponse. Whether proliferating Tregs from siplizumab cultures were suppressive was not functionally confirmed. Because sequences at frequencies below about 10^-5 were poorly captured, only a minor fraction of alloreactive clones could be mapped back to unstimulated subsets. For roughly 80-95% of proliferating CD4+ or CD8+ clones, no naive or memory phenotype could be assigned. Siplizumab significantly lowered the cumulative frequency of alloreactive sequences that could be traced to unstimulated CD4+ memory T cells.

Sorted unstimulated T cells and proliferating T cells recovered from mixed lymphocyte reactions were subjected to TCRbeta CDR3 sequencing. Fresh whole blood from roughly nine HLA-typed healthy donors was used as the source from which PBMCs were isolated. Library construction relied on the immunoSEQ multiplex PCR assay. Each sample had 90,000 to 100,000 TCR templates assayed by the deep sequencing platform. Genomic DNA extracted from sorted T cells was the material used for TCRbeta CDR3 sequencing. The study's processing was this. The R programming language was used for the clonal analysis of the TCRbeta CDR3 data. Alloreactive CD4+ and CD8+ clones were identified by comparing unstimulated samples to CFSE-low samples taken after the reaction. Regulatory or non-regulatory origin was assigned to alloreactive CD4+ clones by matching of sequences to sorted unstimulated Treg and non-Treg repertoires. TCRdb retrieved this table from immuneACCESS and kept in-frame rearrangements only. Not all clones are present; in checked studies, unresolved V genes account for under half, and no reason is known for the remainder. The V and J calls and the clone size are those of that table, but D and trimming were determined from the DNA. Here the sample has about 100,000 clones; around 90% occur a single time. The top ten hold under 0.15% of the sample.

The CDR3 measures 13 amino acids from cysteine to phenylalanine. The kept DNA is CDR3 alone, 39 bases in frame from the first base. Trimming leaves V shorter by 5 bases and J shorter by 5 bases, with the junction holding 3 bases beyond the gene matches. CDR1 and CDR2, per the germline V gene, are SGHVS and FQNEAQ. On this clone: The specificity of this receptor is unknown. No base qualities exist here, and no much larger clone lies one base off it.

This clonotype was sampled from a human donor in good health. Sequences were obtained from CD4+ T cells sorted from blood. The chain is made from TRBV7-8 and TRBJ1-2, with 9 bases in between that match TRBD1. The CDR3 sequence is CASSADRGYGYTF. The nucleotides read TGTGCCAGCAGCGCAGACAGGGGGTATGGCTACACCTTC.